A selection of T cell receptor beta chains follows, all from one sample in a study of Graves' ophthalmopathy and Graves' hyperthyroidism. Using its own MiXCR run on the multiplex PCR reads, TCRdb lists one record per CDR3 protein. The data show around 520,000 distinct CDR3 sequences, about two fifths seen once. Sequencing was carried out using peripheral blood or thyroid tissue (not recorded which). These receptors all come from an adult man with Graves' hyperthyroidism. The CDR3 runs from the conserved cysteine through the conserved F or W. The D gene is left open where the match is weak. Not every row has a clone size; where given, it reads once, few, many or a size class.

abundance	j_gene	d_gene	v_gene	CDR3nt	CDR3aa
NA	TRBJ1-2	NA	TRBV29-1	TGCAGCGTAGGGGGTCCGGTCTACACCTTC	CSVGGPVYTF
many	TRBJ2-7	NA	TRBV7-9	TGTGCCAGCAGCTACCAAGTAGGAGAGCAGTACTTC	CASSYQVGEQYF
NA	TRBJ2-5	TRBD2	TRBV29-1	TGCAGCGTTGCCCTCGGAGACCCGGGACTAGCTAGAGAGACCCAGTACTTC	CSVALGDPGLARETQYF
NA	TRBJ1-1	NA	TRBV29-1	TGCAGCGTTGAGATCGAGGAAGCTTTCTTT	CSVEIEEAFF
many	TRBJ1-2	TRBD1	TRBV5-1	TGCGCCAGCAGCTTGGGGCAGACAGGGTCCAGTGGCTACACCTTC	CASSLGQTGSSGYTF
few	TRBJ2-7	TRBD2	TRBV14	TGTGCCAGCTCACCATCGGGAGGACTAGCGGCCTACGAGCAGTACTTC	CASSPSGGLAAYEQYF
NA	TRBJ2-7	NA	TRBV29-1	TGCAGCGTTGTGACTGACGGCAGCTCCTACGAGCAGTACTTC	CSVVTDGSSYEQYF
NA	TRBJ1-1	NA	TRBV7-8	TGTGCCAGCAGCGGGGGGGGCGGTCTTGACACTGAAGCTTTCTTT	CASSGGGGLDTEAFF
NA	TRBJ2-7	TRBD2	TRBV7-7	TGTGCCAGCTTGAGTCGCGGGAGCCTACCTGAGCAGTACTTC	CASLSRGSLPEQYF
many	TRBJ2-5	NA	TRBV5-5	TGTGCCAGCAGCCCCTGGGCAGAACAAGAGACCCAGTACTTC	CASSPWAEQETQYF
NA	TRBJ2-3	NA	TRBV6-4	TGTGCCAGCTTAGGCCCACTGGGTACGCAGTATTTT	CASLGPLGTQYF
NA	TRBJ2-7	TRBD2	TRBV7-8	TGTGCCAGCAGCTTAGGGGCACTAGCGGGAGGCTCCTACGAGCAGTACTTC	CASSLGALAGGSYEQYF
NA	TRBJ1-1	NA	TRBV27	TGTGCCAGCAGTTGGTCGGGGTACACTGAAGCTTCCTTT	CASSWSGYTEASF
many	TRBJ2-5	NA	TRBV19	TGTGCCAGTAGTATTGGGGATTCGTACCAAGAGACCCAGTACTTC	CASSIGDSYQETQYF
many	TRBJ2-7	NA	TRBV2	TGTGCCAGCAGTGAGGGGTTTAGTACCCGGTACGAGCAGTACTTC	CASSEGFSTRYEQYF
few	TRBJ2-3	NA	TRBV7-2	TGTGCCAGCAGCTTAGCACCTTTTCCTCGAGATACGCAGTATTTT	CASSLAPFPRDTQYF
NA	TRBJ1-1	TRBD1	TRBV3-1	TGTGCCAGCAGCCCCTCCGACAGGGGGCTGGGCACTGAAGCTTTCTTT	CASSPSDRGLGTEAFF
once	TRBJ1-1	NA	TRBV7-2	TGTGCCAGCAGCCCTCAGGGTGTGGGGGTCACTGAAGCTTTCTTT	CASSPQGVGVTEAFF
NA	TRBJ1-1	NA	TRBV5-1	TGCGCCAGCAGCCGTTTAGCGGGAGCGGACACTGAAGCTTTCTTT	CASSRLAGADTEAFF
many	TRBJ1-4	NA	TRBV25-1	TGTGCCAGCGAGGGATGGCGGACTAATGAAAAACTGTTTTTT	CASEGWRTNEKLFF
few	TRBJ2-1	NA	TRBV7-8	TGTGCCAGCAGCTCCCGTGGGGTAGGGGTCAATGAGCAGTTCTTC	CASSSRGVGVNEQFF
many	TRBJ1-2	TRBD1	TRBV2	TGTGCCAGCAGATGGACAGGCCTTGTCTATGGCTACACCTTC	CASRWTGLVYGYTF
NA	TRBJ2-5	NA	TRBV20-1	TGCAGTGCTAGTCGGGTACGAGAGACCCAGTACTTC	CSASRVRETQYF
NA	TRBJ2-5	TRBD2	TRBV7-3	TGTGCCAGCAGCTTAAGGGGGACTAGCGGGGGGATGGGGAGCCAAGAGACCCAGTACTTC	CASSLRGTSGGMGSQETQYF
many	TRBJ2-6	NA	TRBV6-5	TGTGCCAGCAGCGGGGGAGCAAGTCTGACTTTC	CASSGGASLTF
many	TRBJ2-5	TRBD1	TRBV4-1	TGCGCCAGCAGCCAAAACAGGGGTGGGGAGACCCAGTACTTC	CASSQNRGGETQYF
NA	TRBJ1-6	NA	TRBV5-4	TGTGCCAGCAGCTTGGATTGGGGCCCCTATAATTCACCCCTCCACTTT	CASSLDWGPYNSPLHF
few	TRBJ2-5	NA	TRBV18	TGTGCCAGCTCACGGGTGGAAGAGACCCAGTACTTC	CASSRVEETQYF
few	TRBJ1-1	NA	TRBV29-1	TGCAGCGTTGGGCAACGGGGGTGGGGGACTGAAGCTTTCTTT	CSVGQRGWGTEAFF
many	TRBJ2-2	TRBD1	TRBV2	TGTGCCAGCAGCCAGGACAGGTGGGGCGACGGGGAGCTGTTTTTT	CASSQDRWGDGELFF
many	TRBJ1-1	NA	TRBV29-1	TGCAGCGTTGAAGATCCAGGGAGGAGGACTGAAGCTTTCTTT	CSVEDPGRRTEAFF
many	TRBJ1-3	NA	TRBV7-9	TGTGCCAGCAGCTCGACAGGAGCTTACTCTGGAAACACCATATATTTT	CASSSTGAYSGNTIYF